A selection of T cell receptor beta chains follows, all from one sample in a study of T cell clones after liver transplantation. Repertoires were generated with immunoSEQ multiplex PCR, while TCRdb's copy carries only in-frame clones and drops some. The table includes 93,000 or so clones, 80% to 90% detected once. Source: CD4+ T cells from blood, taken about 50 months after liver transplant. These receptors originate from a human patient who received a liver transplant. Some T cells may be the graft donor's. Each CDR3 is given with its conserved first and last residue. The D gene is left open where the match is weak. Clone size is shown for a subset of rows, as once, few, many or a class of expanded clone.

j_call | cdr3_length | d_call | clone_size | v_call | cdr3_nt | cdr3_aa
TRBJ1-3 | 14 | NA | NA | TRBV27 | TGTGCCAGCAGCAATTATGGGGCTGGAAACACCATATATTTT | CASSNYGAGNTIYF
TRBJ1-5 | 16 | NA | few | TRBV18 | TGTGCCAGCTCACCACCGGGTGAGGCTGGCAATCAGCCCCAGCATTTT | CASSPPGEAGNQPQHF
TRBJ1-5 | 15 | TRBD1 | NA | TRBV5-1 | TGCGCCAGCAGCTTGGGGGGACAGTGGAATCAGCCCCAGCATTTT | CASSLGGQWNQPQHF
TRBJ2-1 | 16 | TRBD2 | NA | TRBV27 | TGTGCCAGCAGTCCAAGACTAGCGGGAGGGCAGAATGAGCAGTTCTTC | CASSPRLAGGQNEQFF
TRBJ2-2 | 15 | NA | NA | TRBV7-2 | TGTGCCAGCAGCCCCGAGCGGGCGAACACCGGGGAGCTGTTTTTT | CASSPERANTGELFF
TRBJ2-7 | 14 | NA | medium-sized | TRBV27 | TGTGCCAGCAGTCTCGGGGCCAGTGCGTTAGGGCAGTACTTC | CASSLGASALGQYF
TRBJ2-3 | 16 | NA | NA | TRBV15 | TGTGCCACCAGCAGAGAGGGAGACTACGCCCAGAATACGCAGTATTTT | CATSREGDYAQNTQYF
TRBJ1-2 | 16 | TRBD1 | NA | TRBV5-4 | TGTGCCAGCAGCAGCCCTCGACAGGGTACTAACTATGGCTACACCTTC | CASSSPRQGTNYGYTF
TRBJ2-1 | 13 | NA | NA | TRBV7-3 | TGTGCCAGCAGCTTAGCTAGCTACAATGAGCAGTTCTTC | CASSLASYNEQFF
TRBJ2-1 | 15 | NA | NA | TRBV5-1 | TGCGCCAGCAGCTTGGCGGCGAGCTCCTACAATGAGCAGTTCTTC | CASSLAASSYNEQFF
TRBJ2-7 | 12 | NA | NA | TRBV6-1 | TGTGCCAGCAGTGTTGAGGGATACGAGCAGTACTTC | CASSVEGYEQYF
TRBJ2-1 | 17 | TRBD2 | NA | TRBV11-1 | TGTGCCAGCAGCTCACTAGCGGGTACGATCTCCTACAATGAGCAGTTCTTC | CASSSLAGTISYNEQFF
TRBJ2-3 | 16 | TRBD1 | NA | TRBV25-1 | TGTGCCAGCTCCCCGTTGAGGGACAGGGGGGAAGATACGCAGTATTTT | CASSPLRDRGEDTQYF
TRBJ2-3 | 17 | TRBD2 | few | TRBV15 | TGTGCCACCAGCACAAGGAGGACTAGCGGGGGGGCAGATACGCAGTATTTT | CATSTRRTSGGADTQYF
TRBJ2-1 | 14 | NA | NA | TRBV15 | TGTGCCACCAGCAGATCCTTGATATACAATGAGCAGCTCTTC | CATSRSLIYNEQLF
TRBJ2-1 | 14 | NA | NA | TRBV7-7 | TGTGCCAGCAGCCTACGGGACGGCTACAATGAGCAGTTCTTC | CASSLRDGYNEQFF
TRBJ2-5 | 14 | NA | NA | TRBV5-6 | TGTGCCAGCAGCCAGGGACTGTACCAAGAGACCCAGTACTTC | CASSQGLYQETQYF
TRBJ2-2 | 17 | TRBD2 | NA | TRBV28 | TGTGCCAGCAGTTCACGTACCGGGACTAGAGGGGCCGGGGAGCTGTTTTTT | CASSSRTGTRGAGELFF
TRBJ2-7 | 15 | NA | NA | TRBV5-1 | TGCGCCAGCAGCTTTTCGGGGGGCGCCCCTTACGAGCAGTACTTC | CASSFSGGAPYEQYF
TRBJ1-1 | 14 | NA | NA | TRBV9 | TGTGCCAGCAGCGCGAGGGGGGGAAACACTGAAGCTTTCTTT | CASSARGGNTEAFF
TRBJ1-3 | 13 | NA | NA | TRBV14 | TGTGCCAGCAGCCAAGGGAATGGAAACACCATATATTTT | CASSQGNGNTIYF
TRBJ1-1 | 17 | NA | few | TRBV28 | TGTGCCAGCAGTCGCTACGTACTAACAACGAGGAACACTGAAGCTTTCTTT | CASSRYVLTTRNTEAFF